The clone carrying this T cell receptor (beta chain) was seen repeatedly, ten times or more. Its antigen is as yet unknown. The data belong to a study of T-cell memory formation after mild COVID-19. TCRdb called the 5' RACE reads again in MiXCR, with one record for every CDR3 protein. The sample carries 250,000 to 300,000 distinct CDR3 sequences, about 17% recorded once. Trimming removed 5 bases at V and 3 bases at J, with 16 bases between. CDR3 size: 14 residues. Germline-derived CDR1 and CDR2 are DFQATT and SNEGSKA (reference sequence). General observations from the study: Balance between CD4 and CD8 was seen in clones contracting day 15 to 85, and a CD4+ lean was seen in later expanders.

This clonotype was sampled from a man aged 18-30 years who had mild COVID-19 (a few samples of this study predate the infection). Cell type and time point are not known. The sample taken for sequencing was PBMCs or a T cell subset sorted from them (not recorded which). The V call is TRBV20-1, the J call TRBJ1-1; D perhaps matches TRBD1 (6 bases). The CDR3 loop is CSAQGQRQYTEAFF. Written as DNA, the CDR3 is TGCAGTGCTCAAGGACAGCGACAGTACACTGAAGCTTTCTTT.